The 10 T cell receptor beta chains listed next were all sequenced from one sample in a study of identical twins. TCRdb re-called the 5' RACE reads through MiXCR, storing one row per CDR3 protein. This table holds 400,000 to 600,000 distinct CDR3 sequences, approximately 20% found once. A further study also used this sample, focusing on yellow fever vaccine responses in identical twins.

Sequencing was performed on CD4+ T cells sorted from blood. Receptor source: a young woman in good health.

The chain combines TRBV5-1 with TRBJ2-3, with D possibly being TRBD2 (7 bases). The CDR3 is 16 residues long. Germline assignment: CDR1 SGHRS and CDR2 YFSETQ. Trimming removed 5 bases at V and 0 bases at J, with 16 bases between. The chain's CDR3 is CASSYRAGASTDTQYF. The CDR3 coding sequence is TGCGCCAGCAGTTACCGTGCGGGGGCTAGCACAGATACGCAGTATTTT.

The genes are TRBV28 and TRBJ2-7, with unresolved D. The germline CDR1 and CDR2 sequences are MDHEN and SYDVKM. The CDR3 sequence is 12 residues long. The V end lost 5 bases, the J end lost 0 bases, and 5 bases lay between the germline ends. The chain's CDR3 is CASSTVSYEQYF. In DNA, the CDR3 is TGTGCCAGCAGTACCGTCTCCTACGAGCAGTACTTC.

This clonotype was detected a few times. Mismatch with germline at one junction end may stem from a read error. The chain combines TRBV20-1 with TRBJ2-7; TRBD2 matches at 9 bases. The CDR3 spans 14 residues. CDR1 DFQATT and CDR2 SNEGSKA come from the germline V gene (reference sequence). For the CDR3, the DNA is TGCAGTGCTAGGACTAGCGGCACCTCCCACGAGCAGTACTTC. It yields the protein CSARTSGTSHEQYF.

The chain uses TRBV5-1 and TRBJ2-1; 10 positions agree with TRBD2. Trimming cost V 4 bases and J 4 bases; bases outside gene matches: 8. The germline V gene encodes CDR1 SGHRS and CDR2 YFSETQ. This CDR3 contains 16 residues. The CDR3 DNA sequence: TGCGCCAGCAGCATAGCGGGGGGTTTAACGTACAATGAGCAGTTCTTC. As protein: CASSIAGGLTYNEQFF.

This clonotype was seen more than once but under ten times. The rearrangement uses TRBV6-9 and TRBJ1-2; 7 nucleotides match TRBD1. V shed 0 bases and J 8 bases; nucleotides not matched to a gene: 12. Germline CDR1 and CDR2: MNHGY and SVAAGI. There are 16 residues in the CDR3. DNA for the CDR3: TGTGCCAGCAGTTATTCAGGCAGGGGGTTTACTCGGGGCTACACCTTC. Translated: CASSYSGRGFTRGYTF.

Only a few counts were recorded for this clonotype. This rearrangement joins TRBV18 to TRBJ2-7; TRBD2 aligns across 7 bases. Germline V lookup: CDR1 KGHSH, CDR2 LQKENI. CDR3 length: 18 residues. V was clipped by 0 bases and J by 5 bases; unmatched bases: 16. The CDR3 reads CASSPPGRLAASMNEQYF. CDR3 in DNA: TGTGCCAGCTCACCACCGGGTCGACTAGCCGCGTCAATGAACGAGCAGTACTTC.

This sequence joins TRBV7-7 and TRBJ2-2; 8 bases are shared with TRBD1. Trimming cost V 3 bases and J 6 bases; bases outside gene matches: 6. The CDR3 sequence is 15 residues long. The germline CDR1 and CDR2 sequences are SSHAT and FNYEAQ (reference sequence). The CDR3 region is CASSFARGQAGELFF. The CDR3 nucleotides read TGTGCCAGCAGCTTTGCCAGGGGGCAGGCCGGGGAGCTGTTTTTT.

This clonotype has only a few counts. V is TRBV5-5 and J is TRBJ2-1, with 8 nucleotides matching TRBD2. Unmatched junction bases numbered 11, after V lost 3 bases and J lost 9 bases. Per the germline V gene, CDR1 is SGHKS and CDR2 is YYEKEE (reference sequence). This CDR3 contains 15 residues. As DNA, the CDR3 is TGTGCCAGCAGCTCGGATTGGCTAGCGGGTCTTGAGCAGTTCTTC. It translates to CASSSDWLAGLEQFF.

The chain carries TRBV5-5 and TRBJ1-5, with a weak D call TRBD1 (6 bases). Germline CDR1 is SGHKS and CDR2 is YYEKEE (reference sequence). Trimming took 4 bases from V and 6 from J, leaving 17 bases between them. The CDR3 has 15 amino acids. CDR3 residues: CASSPLGGPAQPQHF. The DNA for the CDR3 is TGTGCCAGCAGCCCCCTAGGGGGACCGGCTCAGCCCCAGCATTTT.

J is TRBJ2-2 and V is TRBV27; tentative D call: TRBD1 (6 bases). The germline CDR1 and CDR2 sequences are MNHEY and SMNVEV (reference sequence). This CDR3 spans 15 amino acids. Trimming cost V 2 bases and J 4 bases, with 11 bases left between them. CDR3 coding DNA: TGTGCCAGCAGTTTAGGGACACCAAGCACCGGGGAGCTGTTTTTT. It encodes CASSLGTPSTGELFF.